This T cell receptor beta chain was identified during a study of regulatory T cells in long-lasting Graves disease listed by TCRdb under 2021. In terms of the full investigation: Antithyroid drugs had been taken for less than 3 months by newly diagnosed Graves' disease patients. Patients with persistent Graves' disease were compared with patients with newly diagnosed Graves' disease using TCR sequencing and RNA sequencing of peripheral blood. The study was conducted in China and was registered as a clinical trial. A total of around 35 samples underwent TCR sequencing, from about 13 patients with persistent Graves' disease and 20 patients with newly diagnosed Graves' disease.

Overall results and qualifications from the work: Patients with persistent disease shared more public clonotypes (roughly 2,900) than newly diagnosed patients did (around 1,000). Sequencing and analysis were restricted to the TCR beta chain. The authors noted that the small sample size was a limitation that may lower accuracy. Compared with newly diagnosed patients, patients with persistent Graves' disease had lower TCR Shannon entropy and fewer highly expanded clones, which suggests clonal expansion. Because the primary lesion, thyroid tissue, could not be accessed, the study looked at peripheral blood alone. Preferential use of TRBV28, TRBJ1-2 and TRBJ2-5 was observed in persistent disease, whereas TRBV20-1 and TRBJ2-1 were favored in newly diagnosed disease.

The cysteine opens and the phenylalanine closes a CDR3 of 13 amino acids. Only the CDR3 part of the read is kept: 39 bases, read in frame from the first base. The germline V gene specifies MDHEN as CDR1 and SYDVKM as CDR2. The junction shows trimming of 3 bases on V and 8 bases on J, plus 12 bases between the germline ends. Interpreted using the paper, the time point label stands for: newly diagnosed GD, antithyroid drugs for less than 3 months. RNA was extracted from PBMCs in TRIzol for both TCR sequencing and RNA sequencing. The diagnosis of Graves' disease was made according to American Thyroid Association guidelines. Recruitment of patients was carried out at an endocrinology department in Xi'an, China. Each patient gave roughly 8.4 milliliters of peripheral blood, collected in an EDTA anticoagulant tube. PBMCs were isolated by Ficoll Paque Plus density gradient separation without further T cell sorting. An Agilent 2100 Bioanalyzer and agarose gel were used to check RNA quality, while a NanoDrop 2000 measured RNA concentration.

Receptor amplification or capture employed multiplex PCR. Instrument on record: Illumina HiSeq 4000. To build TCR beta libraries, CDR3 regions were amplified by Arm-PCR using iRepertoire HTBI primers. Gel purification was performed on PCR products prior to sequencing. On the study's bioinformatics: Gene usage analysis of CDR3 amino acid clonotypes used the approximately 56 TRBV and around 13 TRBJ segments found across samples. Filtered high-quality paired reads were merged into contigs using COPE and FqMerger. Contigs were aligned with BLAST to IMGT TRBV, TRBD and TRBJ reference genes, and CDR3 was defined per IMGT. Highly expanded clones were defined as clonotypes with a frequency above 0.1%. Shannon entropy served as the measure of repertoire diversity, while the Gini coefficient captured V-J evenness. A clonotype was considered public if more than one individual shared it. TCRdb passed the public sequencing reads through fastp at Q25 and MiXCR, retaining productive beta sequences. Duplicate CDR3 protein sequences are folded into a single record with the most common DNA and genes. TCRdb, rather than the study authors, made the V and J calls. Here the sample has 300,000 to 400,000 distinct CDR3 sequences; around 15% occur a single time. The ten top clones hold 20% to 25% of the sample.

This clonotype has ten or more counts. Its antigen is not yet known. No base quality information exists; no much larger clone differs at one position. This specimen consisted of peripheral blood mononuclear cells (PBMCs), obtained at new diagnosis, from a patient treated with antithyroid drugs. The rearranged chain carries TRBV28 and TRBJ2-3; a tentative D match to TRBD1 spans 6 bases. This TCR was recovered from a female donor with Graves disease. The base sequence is TGTGCCAGCAGTTTTCGGGACATAATTACGCAGTATTTT. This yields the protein CASSFRDIITQYF.